The source of this TCR beta chain is a study of low-dose radiotherapy and immunotherapy resistance in tumors. The CDR3 runs 15 residues. In germline, CDR1 is SGHVS, CDR2 FNYEAQ. Losses at the gene ends were 5 bases for V and 4 bases for J; bases not matched to a gene: 5. Priming of first-strand cDNA relied on TRAV- and TRBV-specific primers (covering alpha and beta chains). The TCRs were subjected to amplification over about 20 PCR cycles employing a constant-region primer in conjunction with a V-primer adapter. Amplification (by in vitro transcription) was performed on isolated mRNA. A single record per CDR3 protein comes from TCRdb applying MiXCR to the reads. The sample lists roughly 60,000 distinct CDR3 sequences, around 25% seen once, with just over 5.5% in the top ten. Indicated time point: before trial treatment. Nivolumab, ipilimumab, aspirin, low-dose cyclophosphamide and low-dose radiotherapy were given to donors.

This clonotype counts as medium-sized. This clonotype originated in a male donor with prostate cancer. This chain connects TRBV7-6 to TRBJ2-1, with TRBD2 matching over 10 bases. The source material was PBMCs, sampled before treatment. The CDR3 DNA is TGTGCCAGCAGCGCCACTAGCGGGGCTTACAATGAGCAGTTCTTC. It yields the protein CASSATSGAYNEQFF.